This record concerns one T cell receptor (beta chain) sequence. A second PCR of roughly 7 to 11 cycles used a sample-barcoded 5' primer and a J-beta primer mix. One entry per CDR3 protein results from TCRdb running MiXCR on the 5' RACE reads. The data show about 1,000,000 distinct CDR3 sequences, under 55% seen once. The data belong to a study of blood T cells in healthy people across ages. V trimming: 5 bases; J trimming: 0 bases; junction bases outside the gene matches: 13. Germline lookup yields CDR1 DFQATT and CDR2 SNEGSKA (reference sequence). The CDR3 has 18 amino acids. The sequence derives from a woman aged 55-70 years in good health. The chain links TRBV20-1 to TRBJ2-1, with 10 bases aligning to TRBD2. Sequences were obtained from blood. The CDR3 region has the DNA TGCAGTGCTCCCCTGCTATCGGGACTAGCGAGCTCCTACAATGAGCAGTTCTTC. It is translated as CSAPLLSGLASSYNEQFF.